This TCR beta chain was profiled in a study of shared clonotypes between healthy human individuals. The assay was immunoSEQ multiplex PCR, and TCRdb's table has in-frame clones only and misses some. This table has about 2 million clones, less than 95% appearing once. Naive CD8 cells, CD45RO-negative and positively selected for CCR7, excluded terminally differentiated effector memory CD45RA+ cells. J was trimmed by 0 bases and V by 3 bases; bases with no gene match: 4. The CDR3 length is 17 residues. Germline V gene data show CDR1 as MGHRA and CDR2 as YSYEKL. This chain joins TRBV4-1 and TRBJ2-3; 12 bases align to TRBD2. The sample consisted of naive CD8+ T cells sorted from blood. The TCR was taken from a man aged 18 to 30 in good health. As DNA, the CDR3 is TGCGCCAGCAGCCAGCCCGGGACTAGCGGGAGCACAGATACGCAGTATTTT. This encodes CASSQPGTSGSTDTQYF.